Listed here are 3 T cell receptor beta chains from one sample, sequenced in a study of blood T cell repertoires in COVID-19. Using immunoSEQ multiplex PCR, the repertoire was profiled, and TCRdb retains in-frame clones only, with some absent. This sample yields approximately 250,000 clones, of which around 89% are seen a single time; approximately 4.2% belongs to the top ten. The sample taken for sequencing was PBMCs or T cells enriched from blood (not recorded which). The receptors shown here come from a woman between 25 and 40 years old who had recovered from COVID-19.

The chain recombines TRBV24-1 with TRBJ1-2; perhaps TRBD1 as D (6 bases). Trimming stripped 6 bases from V and 2 bases from J, with 9 bases between. This CDR3 has 13 residues. The V gene's germline CDR1 is KGHDR and CDR2 SFDVKD. CDR3 amino acids: CATSPGQNYGYTF. As DNA, the CDR3 is TGTGCCACCAGTCCGGGACAAAACTATGGCTACACCTTC.

The rearrangement uses TRBV12-3 or TRBV12-4 and TRBJ1-2; 10 nucleotides line up with TRBD1. Trimming removed 6 bases from V and 6 bases from J; junction bases left unmatched: 1. This CDR3 region has 12 residues. CDR3: CASSGTGDGYTF. CDR3 DNA sequence: TGTGCCAGCAGCGGGACAGGGGATGGCTACACCTTC.

Only one count was recorded for this clone. This sequence joins TRBV25-1 and TRBJ2-5, with D tentatively TRBD1 (5 bases). The CDR3 runs 14 residues. V was pared by 6 bases and J by 2 bases, with 13 bases between. Germline loops: CDR1 MGHDK, CDR2 SYGVNS. CDR3 nucleotides: TGTGCCAGCAGCACTGGGGCAGGACAAGAGACCCAGTACTTC. Its protein product is CASSTGAGQETQYF.